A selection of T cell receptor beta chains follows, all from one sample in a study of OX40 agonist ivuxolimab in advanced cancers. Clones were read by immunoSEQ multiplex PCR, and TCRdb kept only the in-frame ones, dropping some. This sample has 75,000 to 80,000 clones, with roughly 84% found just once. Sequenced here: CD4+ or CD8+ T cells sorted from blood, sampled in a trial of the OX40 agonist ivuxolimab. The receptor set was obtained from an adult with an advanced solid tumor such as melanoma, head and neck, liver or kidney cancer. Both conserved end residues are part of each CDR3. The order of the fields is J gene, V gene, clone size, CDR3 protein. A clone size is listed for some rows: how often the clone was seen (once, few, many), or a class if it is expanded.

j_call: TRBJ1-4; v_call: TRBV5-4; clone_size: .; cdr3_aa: CASSNSSTGVEKLFF
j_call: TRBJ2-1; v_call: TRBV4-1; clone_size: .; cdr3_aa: CASSQARGGLNNEQFF
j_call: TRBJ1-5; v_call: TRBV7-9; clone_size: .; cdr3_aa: CASDKTATVNSNQPQHF
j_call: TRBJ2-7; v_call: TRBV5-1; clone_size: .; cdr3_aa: CASSLGPYSYEQYF
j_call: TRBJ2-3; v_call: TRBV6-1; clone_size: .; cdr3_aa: CASRTRGTDTQYF
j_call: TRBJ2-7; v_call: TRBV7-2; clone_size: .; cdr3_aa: CASSLGKNVAYEQYF
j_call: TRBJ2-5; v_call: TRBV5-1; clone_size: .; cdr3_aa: CASSPGQLEETQYF
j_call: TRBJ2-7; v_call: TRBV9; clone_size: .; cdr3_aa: CASSVTGWGEQYF
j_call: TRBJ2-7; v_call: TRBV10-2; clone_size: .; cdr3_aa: CASTSAYEQYF
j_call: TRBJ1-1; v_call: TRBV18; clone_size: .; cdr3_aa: CASSPLRGVNTEAFF
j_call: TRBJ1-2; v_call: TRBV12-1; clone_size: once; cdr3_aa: CASRRTGTGDYGYTF
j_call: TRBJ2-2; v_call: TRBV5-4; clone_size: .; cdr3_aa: CASRTGTGSTGELFF
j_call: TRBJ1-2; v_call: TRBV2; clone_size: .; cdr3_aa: CASSVSSGGNYGYTF
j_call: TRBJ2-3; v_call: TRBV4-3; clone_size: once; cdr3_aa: CASSQPPGTGSDTQYF
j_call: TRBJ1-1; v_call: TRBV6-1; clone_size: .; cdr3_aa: CASSVDRGTEAFF
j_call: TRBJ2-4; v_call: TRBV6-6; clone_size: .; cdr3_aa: CASRPGLGESIQYF
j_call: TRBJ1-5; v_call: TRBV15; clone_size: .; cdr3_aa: CATSQGLWQPQHF
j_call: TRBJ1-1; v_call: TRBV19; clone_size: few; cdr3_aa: CASTKVMNTEAFF
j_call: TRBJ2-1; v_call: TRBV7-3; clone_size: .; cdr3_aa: CASSFGREGEQFF
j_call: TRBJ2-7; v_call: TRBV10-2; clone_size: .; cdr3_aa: CATQHQGSSYEQYF
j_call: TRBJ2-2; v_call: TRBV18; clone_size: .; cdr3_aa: CASAAGSGELFF
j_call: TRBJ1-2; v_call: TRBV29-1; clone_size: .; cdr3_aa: CSVGTGGLRWYGYTF
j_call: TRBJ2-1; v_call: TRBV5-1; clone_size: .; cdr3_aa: CASSVRLAGDYEQFF
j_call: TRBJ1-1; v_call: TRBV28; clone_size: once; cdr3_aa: CASSRTGGGLNTEAFF
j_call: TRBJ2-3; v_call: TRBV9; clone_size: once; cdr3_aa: CASSDGLAVTDTQYF
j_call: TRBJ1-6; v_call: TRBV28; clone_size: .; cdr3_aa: CASSFRGRNSPLHF
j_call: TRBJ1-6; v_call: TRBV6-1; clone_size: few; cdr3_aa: CASSEVVLMSPLHF
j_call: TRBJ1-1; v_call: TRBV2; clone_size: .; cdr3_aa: CASSERGGNTEAFF
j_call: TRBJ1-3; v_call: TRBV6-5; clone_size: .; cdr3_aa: CASSYGRGSSGNTIYF
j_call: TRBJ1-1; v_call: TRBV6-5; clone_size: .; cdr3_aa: CASSDRGGTEAFF
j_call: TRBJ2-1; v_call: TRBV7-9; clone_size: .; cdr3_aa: CASRTSGVGNEQFF
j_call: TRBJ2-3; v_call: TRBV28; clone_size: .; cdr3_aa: CASSLSGASSDTQYF
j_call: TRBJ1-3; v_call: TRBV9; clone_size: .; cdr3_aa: CASSVEGSHGNTIYF
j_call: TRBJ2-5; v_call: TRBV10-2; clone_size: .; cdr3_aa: CASSESGETQYF
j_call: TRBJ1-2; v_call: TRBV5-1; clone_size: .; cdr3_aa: CASSLMAGSNYGYTF